This T cell receptor beta chain was sequenced for a study of T cell responses to AZD1222 COVID-19 vaccine. Study details: Second-dose recipients at about 4 or about 12 weeks were treated as one pooled group.

Assay used: immunoSEQ multiplex PCR; TCRdb lists only in-frame clones, some missing. The table includes more than 50,000 clones, roughly 84% detected once. Study conclusions and caveats: Donor demographics were predominantly white British with a female majority; clonal diversity may be underestimated.

As regards this clone: Its cognate antigen is unknown.

Trimming cost V 8 bases and J 0 bases, with 14 bases left between them. Germline V gives CDR1 PRHDT, CDR2 FYEKMQ (reference sequence). This CDR3 spans 14 amino acids. The material sequenced was peripheral blood, taken on day 0 of AZD1222 vaccination. This sequence was found in an adult in good health. The gene calls are TRBV13 and TRBJ2-7; the D gene is possibly TRBD2 (6 bases). In DNA, the CDR3 is TGTGCCAGCGCTAGCGCCAAAAGCTCCTACGAGCAGTACTTC. Its protein is CASASAKSSYEQYF.